The 13 T cell receptor beta chains below all came from one sample that was sequenced in a study of cytomegalovirus exposure and HLA in healthy donors. Primers for the PCR totalled 60 Vbeta and 13 Jbeta. Sequenced by immunoSEQ multiplex PCR; TCRdb stores in-frame clones only, minus some. In the table there are approximately 150,000 clones, around four fifths of which are singletons. The sample comprised PBMCs. These TCRs come from a girl between 10 and 17 years old in good health and CMV-seropositive.

The rearrangement uses TRBV5-1 and TRBJ2-7; tentative D call: TRBD1 (6 bases). V lost 4 bases to trimming and J lost 2 bases, with 13 bases between them. Per the germline V gene, CDR1 is SGHRS and CDR2 is YFSETQ. The CDR3 consists of 14 residues. The CDR3 spells CASSPGAGAYEQYF. The CDR3 DNA reads TGCGCCAGCAGCCCTGGAGCAGGGGCCTACGAGCAGTACTTC.

The chain employs TRBV9 and TRBJ2-4; the match to TRBD1 covers 8 bases. Per germline, CDR1 SGDLS and CDR2 YYNGEE. V trimming: 0 bases; J trimming: 3 bases; junction bases outside the gene matches: 14. This CDR3 has 19 residues. CDR3 sequence (DNA): TGTGCCAGCAGCGTAGCCCCCCGGACAGGGCTTGGTGACAAAAACATTCAGTACTTC. Translated: CASSVAPRTGLGDKNIQYF.

The chain carries TRBV25-1 and TRBJ2-7; 8 bases are shared with TRBD1. The length of the CDR3 is 12 residues. In germline, CDR1 is MGHDK, CDR2 SYGVNS. The J segment lost 6 bases and the V segment lost 5 bases, leaving 3 bases of the junction unmatched. CDR3 region: CASSPQGVEQYF. CDR3 coding DNA: TGTGCCAGCAGTCCACAGGGGGTCGAGCAGTACTTC.

The J gene is TRBJ2-5, the V gene TRBV7-2; D is possibly TRBD1 (5 bases). Germline V gives CDR1 SGHTA, CDR2 FQGNSA. This CDR3 has 14 amino acids. V was cut by 1 base and J by 5 bases, with 11 bases left in between. In DNA form, the CDR3 reads TGTGCCAGCAGCTTAGTAGGGGTTGCGGAGACCCAGTACTTC. Its translation: CASSLVGVAETQYF.

This clone turned up a few times. The chain employs TRBV6-4 and TRBJ2-3; maybe TRBD1 (6 bases). Germline CDR1 and CDR2: MRHNA and SNTAGT. The CDR3 is made up of 13 amino acids. V gave up 5 bases and J gave up 2 bases, with 8 bases separating them. The CDR3 region is CASSPGDTDTQYF. As DNA, the CDR3 is TGTGCCAGCAGTCCAGGGGACACAGATACGCAGTATTTT.

The chain combines TRBV9 with TRBJ2-1; 9 bases agree with TRBD2. The CDR3 has 15 residues. Trimming took 2 bases from V and 8 from J; bases not matched to a gene: 8. Germline loops: CDR1 SGDLS, CDR2 YYNGEE. The CDR3 DNA follows: TGTGCCAGCAGCGTCCGCGGGGGGGCCGGCGATGAGCAGTTCTTC. As protein: CASSVRGGAGDEQFF.

V is TRBV19 and J is TRBJ2-1; 7 nucleotides line up with TRBD2. J was trimmed by 3 bases and V by 7 bases; bases with no gene match: 15. In germline, CDR1 is LNHDA, CDR2 SQIVND (reference sequence). This CDR3 is 17 amino acids long. The CDR3 sequence is CASKPAGLADRYNEQFF. The DNA of the CDR3 is TGTGCCAGTAAACCCGCGGGGCTAGCGGACCGCTACAATGAGCAGTTCTTC.

The chain uses TRBV11-2 and TRBJ2-5, with 7 bases fitting TRBD1. Germline V gene sequence: CDR1 SGHAT, CDR2 FQNNGV. The V gene end was trimmed by 4 bases and the J gene end by 5 bases; junction bases not matched to a gene: 16. CDR3 length: 17 amino acids. The CDR3 DNA is TGTGCCAGCAGCTCAGCCGCGGACAGGACAGTGAGGGAGACCCAGTACTTC. Translated, it gives CASSSAADRTVRETQYF.

The gene calls are TRBV6-1 and TRBJ2-7, with a weak D call TRBD1 (5 bases). The V and J ends lost 2 bases and 4 bases respectively, with 12 bases between them. The germline gives CDR1 MNHNS, CDR2 SASEGT. CDR3 size: 14 residues. CDR3 nucleotide sequence: TGTGCCAGCAGTGAATTAGAACAGGCGTACGAGCAGTACTTC. Translating gives CASSELEQAYEQYF.

The V and J genes are TRBV2 and TRBJ1-1, with D possibly being TRBD1 (6 bases). Deletions cut 6 bases from V and 0 bases from J, with 17 bases between. There are 16 residues in the CDR3. Germline V lookup: CDR1 SNHLY, CDR2 FYNNEI. The CDR3 protein is CASRGPTGNLNTEAFF. The CDR3 DNA reads as TGTGCCAGCAGGGGGCCGACAGGAAACCTGAACACTGAAGCTTTCTTT.

This clone showed up just a few times. Written as DNA, the CDR3 is TGTGCCAGCAGCTTAGCGGGAAACACCATATATTTT. This sequence encodes CASSLAGNTIYF. This chain joins TRBV11-2 and TRBJ1-3; no clear D gene. CDR1 SGHAT and CDR2 FQNNGV come from the germline V gene. The CDR3 extends over 12 amino acids. The ends were cut back, 1 base at V and 4 bases at J, with 2 bases in the middle.

The chain has TRBV25-1 and TRBJ2-3, with 10 bases matching TRBD2. CDR1 is MGHDK and CDR2 is SYGVNS in the germline V gene. Losses at the gene ends were 6 bases for V and 1 base for J; bases not matched to a gene: 4. The CDR3 runs 15 residues. As DNA, the CDR3 is TGTGCCAGCAGCGGTAGCGGGGGGCGCACAGATACGCAGTATTTT. Translating gives CASSGSGGRTDTQYF. Looking up the rest from reference TRBV25-1 and TRBJ2-3 gives the full variable domain: EADIYQTPRYLVIGTGKKITLECSQTMGHDKMYWYQQDPGMELHLIHYSYGVNSTEKGDLSSESTVSRIRTEHFPLTLESARPSHTSQYLCASSGSGGRTDTQYFGPGTRLTVL.

This chain connects TRBV7-9 to TRBJ1-1; D gene uncertain. The germline CDR1 and CDR2 sequences are SEHNR and FQNEAQ (reference sequence). The V and J ends lost 5 bases and 1 base respectively, with 11 bases between them. The CDR3 runs to 14 residues. The CDR3 DNA reads as TGTGCCAGCAGCCCCACAGTAGGGAACACTGAAGCTTTCTTT. Protein: CASSPTVGNTEAFF.